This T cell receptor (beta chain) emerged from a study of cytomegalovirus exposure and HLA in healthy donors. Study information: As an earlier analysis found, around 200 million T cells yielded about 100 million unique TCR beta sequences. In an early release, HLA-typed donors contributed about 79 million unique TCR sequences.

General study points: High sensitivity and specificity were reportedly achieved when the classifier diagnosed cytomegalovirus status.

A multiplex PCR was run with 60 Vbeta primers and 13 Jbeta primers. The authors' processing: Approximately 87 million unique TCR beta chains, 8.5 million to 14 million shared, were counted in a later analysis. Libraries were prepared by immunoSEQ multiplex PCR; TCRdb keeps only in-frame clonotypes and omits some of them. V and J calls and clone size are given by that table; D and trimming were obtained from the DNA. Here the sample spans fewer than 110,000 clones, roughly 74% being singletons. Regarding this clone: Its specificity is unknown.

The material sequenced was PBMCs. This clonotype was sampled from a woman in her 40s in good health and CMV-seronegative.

The CDR3, as DNA: TGTGCCAGCTCACACGGGACTAGCGGGGGCCGGGATACGCAGTATTTT. Protein: CASSHGTSGGRDTQYF. This chain uses TRBV18 with TRBJ2-3, with 14 bases that match TRBD2. The germline V gene has CDR1 KGHSH and CDR2 LQKENI. The CDR3 length is 16 residues. V shed 4 bases and J 6 bases; nucleotides not matched to a gene: 6.